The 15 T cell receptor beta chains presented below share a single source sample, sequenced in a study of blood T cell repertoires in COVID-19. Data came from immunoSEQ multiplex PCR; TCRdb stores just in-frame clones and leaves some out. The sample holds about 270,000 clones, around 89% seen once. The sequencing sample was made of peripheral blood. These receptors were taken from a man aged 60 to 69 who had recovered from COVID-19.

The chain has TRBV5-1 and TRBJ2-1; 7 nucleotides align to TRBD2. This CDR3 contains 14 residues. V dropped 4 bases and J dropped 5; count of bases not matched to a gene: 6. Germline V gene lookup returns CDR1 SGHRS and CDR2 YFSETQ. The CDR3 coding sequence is TGCGCCAGCAGCGGGGGGGAAATCAACAATGAGCAGTTCTTC. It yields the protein CASSGGEINNEQFF. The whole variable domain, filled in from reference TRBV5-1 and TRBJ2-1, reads KAGVTQTPRYLIKTRGQQVTLSCSPISGHRSVSWYQQTPGQGLQFLFEYFSETQRNKGNFPGRFSGRQFSNSRSEMNVSTLELGDSALYLCASSGGEINNEQFFGPGTRLTVL.

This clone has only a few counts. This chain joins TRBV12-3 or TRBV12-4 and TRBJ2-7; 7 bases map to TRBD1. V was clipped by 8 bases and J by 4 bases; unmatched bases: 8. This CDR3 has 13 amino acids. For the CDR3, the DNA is TGTGCCAGCCGACGGACAGGTTATTACGAGCAGTACTTC. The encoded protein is CASRRTGYYEQYF.

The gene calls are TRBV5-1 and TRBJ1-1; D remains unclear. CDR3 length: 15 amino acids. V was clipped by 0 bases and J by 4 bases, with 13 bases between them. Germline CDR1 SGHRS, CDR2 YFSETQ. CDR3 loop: CASSLGAGSLTEAFF. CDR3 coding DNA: TGCGCCAGCAGCTTGGGGGCGGGGAGTCTCACTGAAGCTTTCTTT.

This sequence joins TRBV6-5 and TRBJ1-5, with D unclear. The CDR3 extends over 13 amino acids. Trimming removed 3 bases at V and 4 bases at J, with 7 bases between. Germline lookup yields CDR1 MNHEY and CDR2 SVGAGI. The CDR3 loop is CASSYRLNQPQHF. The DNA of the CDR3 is TGTGCCAGCAGTTATAGATTAAATCAGCCCCAGCATTTT.

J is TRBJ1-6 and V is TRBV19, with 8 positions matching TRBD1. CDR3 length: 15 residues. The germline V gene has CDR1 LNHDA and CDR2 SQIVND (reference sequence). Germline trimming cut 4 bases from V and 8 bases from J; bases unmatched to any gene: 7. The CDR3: CASSTGQGGYSPLHF. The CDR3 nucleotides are TGTGCCAGTAGTACCGGACAGGGAGGGTATTCACCCCTCCACTTT.

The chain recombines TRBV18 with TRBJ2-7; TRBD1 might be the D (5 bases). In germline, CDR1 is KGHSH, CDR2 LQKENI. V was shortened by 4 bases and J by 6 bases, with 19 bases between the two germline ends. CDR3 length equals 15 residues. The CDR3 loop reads CASSLAGSLGSEQYF. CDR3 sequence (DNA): TGTGCCAGCTCACTTGCAGGGTCCCTAGGTAGCGAGCAGTACTTC.

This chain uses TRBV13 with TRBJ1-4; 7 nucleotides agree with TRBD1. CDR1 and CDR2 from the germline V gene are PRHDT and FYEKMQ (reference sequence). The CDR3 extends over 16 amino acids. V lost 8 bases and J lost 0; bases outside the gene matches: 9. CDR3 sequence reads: CASGNRGTSTNEKLFF. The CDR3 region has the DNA TGTGCCAGCGGAAACAGGGGCACTTCAACTAATGAAAAACTGTTTTTT.

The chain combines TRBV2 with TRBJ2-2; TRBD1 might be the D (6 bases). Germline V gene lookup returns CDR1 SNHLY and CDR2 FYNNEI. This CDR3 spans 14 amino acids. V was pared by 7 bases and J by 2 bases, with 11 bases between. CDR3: CASTVGANTGELFF. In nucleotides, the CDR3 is TGTGCCAGCACCGTGGGGGCTAACACCGGGGAGCTGTTTTTT. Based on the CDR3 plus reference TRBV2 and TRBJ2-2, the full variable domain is EPEVTQTPSHQVTQMGQEVILRCVPISNHLYFYWYRQILGQKVEFLVSFYNNEISEKSEIFDDQFSVERPDGSNFTLKIRSTKLEDSAMYFCASTVGANTGELFFGEGSRLTVL.

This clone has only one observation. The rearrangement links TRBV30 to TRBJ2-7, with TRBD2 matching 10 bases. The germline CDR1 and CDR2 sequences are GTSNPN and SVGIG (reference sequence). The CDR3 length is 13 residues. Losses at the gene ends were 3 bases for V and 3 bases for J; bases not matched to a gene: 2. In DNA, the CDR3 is TGTGCCTGGAGGAAGCGGGGGGGCTACGAGCAGTACTTC. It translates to CAWRKRGGYEQYF.

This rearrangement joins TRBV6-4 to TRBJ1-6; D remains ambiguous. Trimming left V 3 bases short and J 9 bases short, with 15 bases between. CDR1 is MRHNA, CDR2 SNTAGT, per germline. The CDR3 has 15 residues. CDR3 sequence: CASSEGGRGSSPLHF. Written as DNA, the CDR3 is TGTGCCAGCAGTGAGGGAGGGAGAGGTAGTTCACCCCTCCACTTT.

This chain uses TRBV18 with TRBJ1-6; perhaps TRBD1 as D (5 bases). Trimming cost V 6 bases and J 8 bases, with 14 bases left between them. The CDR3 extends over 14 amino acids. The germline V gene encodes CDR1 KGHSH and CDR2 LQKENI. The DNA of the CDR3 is TGTGCCAGCTCGCCGCAGGGTTTGGATTCACCCCTCCACTTT. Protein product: CASSPQGLDSPLHF.

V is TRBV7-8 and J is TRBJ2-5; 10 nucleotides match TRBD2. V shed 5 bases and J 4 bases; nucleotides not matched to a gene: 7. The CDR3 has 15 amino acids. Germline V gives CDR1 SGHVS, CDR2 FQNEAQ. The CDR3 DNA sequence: TGTGCCAGCAGCAAACTAGCGGGGTCTGGAGAGACCCAGTACTTC. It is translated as CASSKLAGSGETQYF.

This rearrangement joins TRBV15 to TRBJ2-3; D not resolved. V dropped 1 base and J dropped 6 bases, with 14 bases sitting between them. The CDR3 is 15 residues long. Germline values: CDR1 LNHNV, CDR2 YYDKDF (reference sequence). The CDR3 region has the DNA TGTGCCACCAGCAGAGTTGAGTCTGTTGGTGATACGCAGTATTTT. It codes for CATSRVESVGDTQYF.

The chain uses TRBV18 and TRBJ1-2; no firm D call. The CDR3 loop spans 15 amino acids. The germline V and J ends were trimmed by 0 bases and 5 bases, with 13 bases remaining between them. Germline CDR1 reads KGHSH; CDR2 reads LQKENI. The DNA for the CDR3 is TGTGCCAGCTCACCACCAGGAGGACTACTGTATGGCTACACCTTC. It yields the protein CASSPPGGLLYGYTF.

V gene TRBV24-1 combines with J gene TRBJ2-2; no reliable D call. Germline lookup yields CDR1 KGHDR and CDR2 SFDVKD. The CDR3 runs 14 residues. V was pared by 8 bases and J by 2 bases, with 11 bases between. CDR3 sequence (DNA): TGTGCCACCATCCTCAGGCCCAACACCGGGGAGCTGTTTTTT. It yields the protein CATILRPNTGELFF.